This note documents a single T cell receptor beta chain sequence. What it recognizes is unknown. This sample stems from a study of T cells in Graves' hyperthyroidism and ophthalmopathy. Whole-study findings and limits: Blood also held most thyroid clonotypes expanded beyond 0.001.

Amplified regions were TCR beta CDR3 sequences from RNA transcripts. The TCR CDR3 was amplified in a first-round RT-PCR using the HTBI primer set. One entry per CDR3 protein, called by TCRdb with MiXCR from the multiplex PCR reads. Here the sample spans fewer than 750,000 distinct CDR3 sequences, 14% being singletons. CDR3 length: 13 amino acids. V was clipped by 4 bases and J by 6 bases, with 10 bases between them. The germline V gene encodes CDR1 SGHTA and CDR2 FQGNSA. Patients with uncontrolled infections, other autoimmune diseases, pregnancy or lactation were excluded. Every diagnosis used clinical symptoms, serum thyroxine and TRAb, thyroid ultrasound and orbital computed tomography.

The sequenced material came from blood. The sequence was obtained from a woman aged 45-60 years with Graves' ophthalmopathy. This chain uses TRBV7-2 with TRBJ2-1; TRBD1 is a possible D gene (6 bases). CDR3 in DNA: TGTGCCAGCAGCTCAGACAGGTCCAATGAGCAGTTCTTC. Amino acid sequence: CASSSDRSNEQFF.